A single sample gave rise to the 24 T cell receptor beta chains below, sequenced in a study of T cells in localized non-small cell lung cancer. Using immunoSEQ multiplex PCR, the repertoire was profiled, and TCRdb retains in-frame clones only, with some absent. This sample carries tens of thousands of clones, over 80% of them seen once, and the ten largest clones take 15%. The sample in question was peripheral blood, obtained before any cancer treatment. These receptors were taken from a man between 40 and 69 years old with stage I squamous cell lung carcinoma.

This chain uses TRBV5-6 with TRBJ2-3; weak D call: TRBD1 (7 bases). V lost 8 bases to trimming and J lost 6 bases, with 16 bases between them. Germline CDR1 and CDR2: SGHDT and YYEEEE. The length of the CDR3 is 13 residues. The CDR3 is CASVEGAEDTQYF. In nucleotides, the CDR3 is TGTGCCAGTGTGGAGGGGGCGGAGGATACGCAGTATTTT. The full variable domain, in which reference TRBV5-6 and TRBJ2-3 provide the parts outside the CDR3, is DAGVTQSPTHLIKTRGQQVTLRCSPKSGHDTVSWYQQALGQGPQFIFQYYEEEERQRGNFPDRFSGHQFPNYSSELNVNALLLGDSALYLCASVEGAEDTQYFGPGTRLTVL.

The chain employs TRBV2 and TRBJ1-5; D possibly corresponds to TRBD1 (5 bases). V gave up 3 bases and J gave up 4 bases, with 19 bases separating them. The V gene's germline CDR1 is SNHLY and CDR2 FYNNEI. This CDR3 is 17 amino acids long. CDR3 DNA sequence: TGTGCCAGCAGTGACCCTCAGGACACCAGACCTAATCAGCCCCAGCATTTT. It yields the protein CASSDPQDTRPNQPQHF.

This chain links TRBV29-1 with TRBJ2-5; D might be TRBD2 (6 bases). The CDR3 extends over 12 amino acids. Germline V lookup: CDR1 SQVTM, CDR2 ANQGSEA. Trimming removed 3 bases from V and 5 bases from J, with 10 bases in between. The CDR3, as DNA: TGCAGCGTTGAGGAGGGCTGGGAGACCCAGTACTTC. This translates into CSVEEGWETQYF.

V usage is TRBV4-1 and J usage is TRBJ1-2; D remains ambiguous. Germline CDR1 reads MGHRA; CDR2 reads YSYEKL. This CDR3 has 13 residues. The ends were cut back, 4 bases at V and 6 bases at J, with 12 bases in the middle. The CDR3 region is CASSLFDADGYTF. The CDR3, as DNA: TGCGCCAGCAGCCTCTTTGACGCGGATGGCTACACCTTC.

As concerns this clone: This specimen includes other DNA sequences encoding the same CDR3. CDR3 sequence (DNA): TGTGCCAGTAGTACCCGGGACACTCCATATAGCAATCAGCCCCAGCATTTT. This sequence encodes CASSTRDTPYSNQPQHF. The chain couples TRBV19 to TRBJ1-5; D might be TRBD1 (6 bases). In germline, CDR1 is LNHDA, CDR2 SQIVND (reference sequence). V dropped 4 bases and J dropped 0 bases, with 16 bases sitting between them. This CDR3 spans 17 amino acids.

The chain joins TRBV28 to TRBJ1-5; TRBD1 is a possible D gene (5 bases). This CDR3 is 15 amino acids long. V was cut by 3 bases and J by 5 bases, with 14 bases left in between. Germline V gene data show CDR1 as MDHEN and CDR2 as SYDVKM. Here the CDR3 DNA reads TGTGCCAGCAGTTTTGAGGGTTGGGGCCATCAGCCCCAGCATTTT. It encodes CASSFEGWGHQPQHF.

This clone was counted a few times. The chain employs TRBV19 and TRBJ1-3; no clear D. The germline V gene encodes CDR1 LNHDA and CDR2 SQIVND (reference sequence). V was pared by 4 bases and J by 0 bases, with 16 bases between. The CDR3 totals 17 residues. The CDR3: CASSTRRTSYSGNTIYF. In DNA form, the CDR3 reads TGTGCCAGTAGTACCCGCCGAACCTCATACTCTGGAAACACCATATATTTT.

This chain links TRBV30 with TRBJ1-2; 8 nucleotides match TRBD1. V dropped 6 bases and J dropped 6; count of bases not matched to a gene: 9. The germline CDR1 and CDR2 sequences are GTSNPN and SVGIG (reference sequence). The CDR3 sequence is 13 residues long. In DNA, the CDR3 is TGTGCCTGTACATTCAGGGGGCAGGATGGCTACACCTTC. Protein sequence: CACTFRGQDGYTF.

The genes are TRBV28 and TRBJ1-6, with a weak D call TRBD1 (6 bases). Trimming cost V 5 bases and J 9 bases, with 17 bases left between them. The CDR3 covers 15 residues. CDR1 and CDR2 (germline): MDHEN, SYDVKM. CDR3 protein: CASSLPGTSSSPLHF. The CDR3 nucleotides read TGTGCCAGCAGTCTACCCGGGACAAGCTCTTCACCCCTCCACTTT.

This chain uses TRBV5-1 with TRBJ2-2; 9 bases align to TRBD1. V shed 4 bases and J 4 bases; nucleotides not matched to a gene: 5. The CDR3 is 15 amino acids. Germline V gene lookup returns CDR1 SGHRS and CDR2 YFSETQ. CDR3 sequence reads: CASSTGQGITGELFF. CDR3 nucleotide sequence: TGCGCCAGCAGCACCGGACAGGGGATCACCGGGGAGCTGTTTTTT.

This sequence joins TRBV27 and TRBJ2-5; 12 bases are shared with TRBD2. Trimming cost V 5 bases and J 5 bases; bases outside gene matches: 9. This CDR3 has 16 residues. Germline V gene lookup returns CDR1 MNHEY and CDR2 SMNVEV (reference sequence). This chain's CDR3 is CASSPRLAGAGETQYF. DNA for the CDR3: TGTGCCAGCAGTCCCCGACTAGCGGGGGCGGGGGAGACCCAGTACTTC.

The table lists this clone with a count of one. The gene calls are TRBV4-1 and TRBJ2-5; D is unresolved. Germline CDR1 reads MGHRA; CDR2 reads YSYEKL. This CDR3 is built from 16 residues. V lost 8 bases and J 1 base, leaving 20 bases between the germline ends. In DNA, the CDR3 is TGCGCCAGCTCCCCGGTGAGGAGTACCACCCAAGAGACCCAGTACTTC. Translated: CASSPVRSTTQETQYF.

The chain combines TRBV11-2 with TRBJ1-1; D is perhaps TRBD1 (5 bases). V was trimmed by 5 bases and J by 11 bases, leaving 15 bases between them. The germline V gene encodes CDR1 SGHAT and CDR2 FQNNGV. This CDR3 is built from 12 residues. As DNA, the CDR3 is TGTGCCAGCAGCCCCGGACTGGGGCTGGCTTTCTTT. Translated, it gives CASSPGLGLAFF.

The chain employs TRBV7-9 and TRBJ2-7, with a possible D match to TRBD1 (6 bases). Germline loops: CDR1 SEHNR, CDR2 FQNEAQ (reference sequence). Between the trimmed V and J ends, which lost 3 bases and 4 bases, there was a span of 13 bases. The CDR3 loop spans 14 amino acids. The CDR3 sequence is CASSLAGAGYEQYF. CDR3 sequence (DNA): TGTGCCAGCAGCTTGGCAGGGGCTGGGTACGAGCAGTACTTC.

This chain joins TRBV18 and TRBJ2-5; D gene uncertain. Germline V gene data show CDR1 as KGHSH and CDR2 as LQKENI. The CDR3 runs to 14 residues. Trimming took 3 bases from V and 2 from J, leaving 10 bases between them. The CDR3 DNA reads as TGTGCCAGCTCACCTCAAAAGGTACAAGAGACCCAGTACTTC. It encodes CASSPQKVQETQYF.

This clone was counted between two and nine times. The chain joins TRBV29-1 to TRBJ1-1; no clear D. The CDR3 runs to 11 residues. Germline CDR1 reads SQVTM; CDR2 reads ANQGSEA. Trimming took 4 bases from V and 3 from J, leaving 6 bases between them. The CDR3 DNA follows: TGCAGCGTTGCGACCCACACTGAAGCTTTCTTT. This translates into CSVATHTEAFF.

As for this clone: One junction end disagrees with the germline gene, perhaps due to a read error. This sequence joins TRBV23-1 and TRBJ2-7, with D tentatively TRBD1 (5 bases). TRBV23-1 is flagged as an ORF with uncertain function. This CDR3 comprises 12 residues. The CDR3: CASSQSGKFRGF. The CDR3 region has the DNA TGCGCCAGCAGTCAATCTGGGAAGTTTAGGGGCTTC.

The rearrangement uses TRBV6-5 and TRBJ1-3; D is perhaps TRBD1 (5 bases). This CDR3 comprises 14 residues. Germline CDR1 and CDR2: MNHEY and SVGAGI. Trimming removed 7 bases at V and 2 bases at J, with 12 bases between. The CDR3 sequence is CASKQGNAGNTIYF. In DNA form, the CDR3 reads TGTGCCAGCAAGCAGGGTAATGCTGGAAACACCATATATTTT.

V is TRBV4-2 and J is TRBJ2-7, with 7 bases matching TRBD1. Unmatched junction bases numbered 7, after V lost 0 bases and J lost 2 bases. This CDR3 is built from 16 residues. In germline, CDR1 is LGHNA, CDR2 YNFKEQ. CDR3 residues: CASSQEANTGAYEQYF. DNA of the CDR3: TGTGCCAGCAGCCAAGAAGCGAATACAGGGGCCTACGAGCAGTACTTC.

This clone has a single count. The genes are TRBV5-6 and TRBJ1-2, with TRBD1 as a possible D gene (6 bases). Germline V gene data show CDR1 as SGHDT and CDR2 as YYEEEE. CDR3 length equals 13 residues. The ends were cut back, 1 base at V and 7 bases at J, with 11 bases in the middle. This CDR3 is CASSLTTGPGYTF. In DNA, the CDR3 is TGTGCCAGCAGCTTGACTACAGGGCCTGGCTACACCTTC.

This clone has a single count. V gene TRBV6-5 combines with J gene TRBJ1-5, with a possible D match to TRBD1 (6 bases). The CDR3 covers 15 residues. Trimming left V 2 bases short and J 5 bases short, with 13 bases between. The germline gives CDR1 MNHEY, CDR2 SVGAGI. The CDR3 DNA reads TGTGCCAGCAGTTACGCTGGGGGCAATGATCAGCCCCAGCATTTT. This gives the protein CASSYAGGNDQPQHF.

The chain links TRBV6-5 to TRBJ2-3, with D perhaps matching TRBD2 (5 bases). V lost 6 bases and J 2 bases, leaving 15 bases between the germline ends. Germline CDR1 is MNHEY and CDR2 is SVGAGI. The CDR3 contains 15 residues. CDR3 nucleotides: TGTGCCAGCAGACCAAGACTAACCCTCACAGATACGCAGTATTTT. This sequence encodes CASRPRLTLTDTQYF.

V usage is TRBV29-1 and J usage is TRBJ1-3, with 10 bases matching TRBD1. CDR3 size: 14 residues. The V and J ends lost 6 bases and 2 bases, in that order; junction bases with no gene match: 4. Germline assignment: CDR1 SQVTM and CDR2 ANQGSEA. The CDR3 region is CSVSGTGAGNTIYF. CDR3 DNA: TGCAGCGTCTCCGGGACAGGGGCTGGAAACACCATATATTTT.

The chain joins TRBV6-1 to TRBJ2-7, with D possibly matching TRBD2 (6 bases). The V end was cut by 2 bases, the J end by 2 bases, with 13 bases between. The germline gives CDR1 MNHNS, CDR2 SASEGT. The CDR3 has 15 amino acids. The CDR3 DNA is TGTGCCAGCAGTGAACGGCTGCGGGGACCCTACGAGCAGTACTTC. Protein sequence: CASSERLRGPYEQYF.